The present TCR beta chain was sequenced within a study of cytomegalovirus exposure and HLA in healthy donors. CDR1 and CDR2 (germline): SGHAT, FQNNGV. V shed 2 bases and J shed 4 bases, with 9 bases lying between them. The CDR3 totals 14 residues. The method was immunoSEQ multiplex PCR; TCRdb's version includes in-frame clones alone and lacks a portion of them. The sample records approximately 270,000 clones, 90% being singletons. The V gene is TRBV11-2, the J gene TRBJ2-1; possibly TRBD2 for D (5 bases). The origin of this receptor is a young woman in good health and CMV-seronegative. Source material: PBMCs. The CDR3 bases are TGTGCCAGCAGCTTAATCCGAGGGTACAATGAGCAGTTCTTC. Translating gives CASSLIRGYNEQFF. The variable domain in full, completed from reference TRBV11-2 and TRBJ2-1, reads EAGVAQSPRYKIIEKRQSVAFWCNPISGHATLYWYQQILGQGPKLLIQFQNNGVVDDSQLPKDRFSAERLKGVDSTLKIQPAKLEDSAVYLCASSLIRGYNEQFFGPGTRLTVL.